This entry features one T cell receptor beta chain sequence. The sample belongs to a study of control samples from healthy donors and cancer patients. Profiling relied on immunoSEQ multiplex PCR, and the TCRdb table lists in-frame clones only, not all of them. The table shows approximately 120,000 clones, with more than 85% occurring only once. The germline CDR1 and CDR2 sequences are LNHDA and SQIVND (reference sequence). V was shortened by 3 bases and J by 10 bases, with 12 bases between the two germline ends. The CDR3 extends over 13 amino acids. Material: blood. This clonotype was sampled from a man younger than 35 in good health. The J gene is TRBJ1-4, the V gene TRBV19; possibly TRBD1 for D (5 bases). CDR3 bases: TGTGCCAGTAGTATTGGTGATGGGGGAAAACTGTTTTTT. Amino acid sequence: CASSIGDGGKLFF.